This T cell receptor beta chain was identified during a study of early T cells in non-severe SARS-CoV-2 infection (dated by TCRdb to the early 2020s). At the level of the whole study: Bulk RNA from unsorted whole blood was used for TCR sequencing, so alpha and beta chains could not be paired. On the study overall, not on this receptor specifically: VDJdb matching was skewed toward anti-spike CD8 responses and likely underestimated virus-specific expansions by missing private and CD4 specificities.

Set within a cohort of healthcare workers in London, UK, this nested case-control study involved weekly PCR testing of nasopharyngeal swabs along with blood sampling. Healthcare workers were recruited during the week of the UK lockdown, between 23 and 31 March 2020, and followed weekly for up to roughly 15 weeks. Library construction relied on 5' RACE. Sequencing took place on a NextSeq 500. In the TCR library protocol, unique molecular identifiers were attached to individual cDNA molecules to correct for PCR bias and sequencing error. TCR alpha and beta chains were both sequenced, and the abundances of alpha and beta sequences in each sample were closely correlated with each other. Turning to the authors' computational methods: V gene, J gene and CDR3 annotation of TCR sequences was performed with Decombinator V4. Expanded TCRs were defined as changing significantly between any two time points under a Poisson model with p below 0.0001. TCR abundances were normalised to the total number of TCRs sequenced per sample and expressed as counts per million. TRAV1-2 paired with TRAJ12, TRAJ20 or TRAJ33 defined MAIT TCRs, while TRAV10 paired with TRAJ18 defined iNKT TCRs. VDJdb, accessed 1 November 2021, was searched for CMV, EBV and SARS-CoV-2 annotated TCRs, with TCRs annotated for multiple antigens excluded. Using fastp at Q25 and MiXCR, TCRdb reprocessed the public reads and kept productive beta chains. All rows with the same CDR3 protein become a single entry with the most common DNA and genes. The V and J calls follow TCRdb's processing rather than the paper's. Present in this sample are some 62,000 distinct CDR3 sequences, roughly 9% of which were seen just once. The ten largest clones take up around an eighth of the sample.

The CDR3 holds 15 amino acids from the cysteine to the phenylalanine. Only the CDR3 DNA is retained, 45 bases long and in frame from the first base. The germline V gene yields KGHSH for CDR1 and LQKENI for CDR2. Relative to germline, V is missing 2 bases and J is missing 7 bases, with 6 bases of the junction outside any gene match. This clonotype was recorded many times. There is no known antigen for this receptor. No clone much larger than this one lies a single base away; base qualities are absent. The sample consisted of whole blood, taken at baseline. The receptor's source is an adult who was a healthcare worker with PCR-confirmed SARS-CoV-2 infection or an uninfected control (not recorded which). The chain employs TRBV18 and TRBJ2-1; TRBD2 agrees with 9 junctional bases. The CDR3 amino acid sequence is: CASSPGVAGENEQFF. The DNA reads TGTGCCAGCTCACCAGGGGTAGCGGGAGAAAATGAGCAGTTCTTC.